These T cell receptor beta chains were read from a single sample in a study of blood T cell repertoires in COVID-19. Using immunoSEQ multiplex PCR, the repertoire was profiled, and TCRdb retains in-frame clones only, with some absent. The sample has around 130,000 clones; approximately 90% are singletons. Sequencing input: peripheral blood. All receptors come from a man aged 50 to 59 with active or convalescent COVID-19. Both conserved end residues are part of each CDR3. The D gene is left open where the match is weak. Where a row states a size, it is once, few, many or the class of an expanded clone; other rows omit it.

>TRBV11-2|-|-|13|TRBJ2-1
TGTGCCAGCAGCCAAGGGACTTACAATGAGCAGTTCTTC
CASSQGTYNEQFF
>TRBV5-1|-|-|15|TRBJ2-5
TGCGCCAGCAGCTTACAGGGAGTTTCGGTGGAGACCCAGTACTTC
CASSLQGVSVETQYF
>TRBV7-2|-|TRBD1|14|TRBJ1-2
TGTGCCAGCAGCACCGACAGGGGCGTCTATGGCTACACCTTC
CASSTDRGVYGYTF
>TRBV10-3|-|TRBD1|17|TRBJ1-2
TGTGCCATCAGCAGGACGACAGGGCCCGAGGCCAACTATGGCTACACCTTC
CAISRTTGPEANYGYTF
>TRBV19|-|TRBD1|18|TRBJ2-2
TGTGCCAGTAAACGGCAGGGGGCCCGACTTGCGAACACCGGGGAGCTGTTTTTT
CASKRQGARLANTGELFF
>TRBV6-6|-|TRBD1|16|TRBJ1-6
TGTGCCAGCAGTTACCAGGCCGGGACAGGGTATTCACCCCTCCACTTT
CASSYQAGTGYSPLHF
>TRBV9|few|-|13|TRBJ2-1
TGTGCCAGCAGCGCGCGGGTAGACAATGAGCAGTTCTTC
CASSARVDNEQFF
>TRBV11-2|-|TRBD1|15|TRBJ1-6
TGTGCCAGCAGTTTAACCGGGACAGAAAATTCACCCCTCCACTTT
CASSLTGTENSPLHF
>TRBV19|-|-|13|TRBJ1-1
TGTGCCAGTAGTATTAGCCCAAACACTGAAGCTTTCTTT
CASSISPNTEAFF
>TRBV5-1|-|-|13|TRBJ2-1
TGCGCCAGCAGCTTGGTCGGGGAACGTGAGCAGTTCTTC
CASSLVGEREQFF
>TRBV15|-|TRBD2|17|TRBJ2-1
TGTGCCACCAGCAGAATACTGGCGGGAGGGATCTACAATGAGCAGTTCTTC
CATSRILAGGIYNEQFF
>TRBV7-2|-|-|15|TRBJ2-7
TGTGCCAGCAGCTTATCGCCCCTGGAGGGAGCAGAGCAGTACTTC
CASSLSPLEGAEQYF
>TRBV19|once|-|14|TRBJ2-3
TGTGCCAGTAGTATGGGCCGCACGACAGATACGCAGTATTTT
CASSMGRTTDTQYF
>TRBV7-8|-|TRBD1|20|TRBJ1-4
TGTGCCAGCAGCACGAATTACCGGGACAGGGGGCGCGGAAGTCGTGAAAAACTGTTTTTT
CASSTNYRDRGRGSREKLFF
>TRBV5-4|-|TRBD2|14|TRBJ2-7
TGTGCATATACTAGCGGGGGGCTCTACTACGAGCAGTACTTC
CAYTSGGLYYEQYF
>TRBV19|-|-|16|TRBJ2-1
TGTGCCAGTAGTATGTTGAGCGGGTCAGCCGGTGGGGAGCAGTTCTTC
CASSMLSGSAGGEQFF
>TRBV12-5|-|TRBD2|15|TRBJ2-1
TGTGCTAGTGGTTTGGGCTCTAGCGGGGGGGTTGAGCAGTTCTTC
CASGLGSSGGVEQFF
>TRBV24-1|-|-|17|TRBJ2-6
TGTGCCACCAGTGATTTTCGACAGAACGGAGGGGCCAACGTCCTGACTTTC
CATSDFRQNGGANVLTF
>TRBV25-1|-|-|14|TRBJ1-3
TGTGCCAGCAGTGACCACAGGGCTGGAAACACCATATATTTT
CASSDHRAGNTIYF
>TRBV28|-|-|13|TRBJ2-2
TGTGCCAGTCGGACACCGAACACCGGGGAGCTGTTTTTT
CASRTPNTGELFF
>TRBV6-6|-|-|15|TRBJ2-7
TGTGCCAGCAGCCAACAGGGTTCGGGCTCCTACGAGCAGTACTTC
CASSQQGSGSYEQYF
>TRBV5-1|once|-|15|TRBJ1-5
TGCGCCAGCAGCTTATCGACGGGTAGCAATCAGCCCCAGCATTTT
CASSLSTGSNQPQHF
>TRBV9|-|-|18|TRBJ2-1
TGTGCCAGCAGGCAGAACGCTGGTAGCGGAGCATCCTACAATGAGCAGTTCTTC
CASRQNAGSGASYNEQFF
>TRBV18|-|TRBD1|13|TRBJ2-7
TGTGCCAGCTCCCTCGGACAGGCCAACGAGCAGTACTTC
CASSLGQANEQYF
>TRBV7-9|-|-|15|TRBJ1-2
TGTGCCAGCAGCACCCTTACCCGCCAGGACTATGGCTACACCTTC
CASSTLTRQDYGYTF
>TRBV7-9|-|-|14|TRBJ2-5
TGTGCCAGCAGCTTAACAGGGCTCAGAGAGACCCAGTACTTC
CASSLTGLRETQYF
>TRBV6-5|-|-|14|TRBJ2-3
TGTGCCAGCAGTTACCGGTGGGCAGCAGATACGCAGTATTTT
CASSYRWAADTQYF
>TRBV9|-|TRBD1|15|TRBJ1-1
TGTGCCAGCAGCGTAGCCGGACAGGAGAACACTGAAGCTTTCTTT
CASSVAGQENTEAFF
>TRBV2|-|-|18|TRBJ2-6
TGTGCCAGCAGTGAGATGAGGGCCCGCAACTCTGGGGCCAACGTCCTGACTTTC
CASSEMRARNSGANVLTF
>TRBV15|-|-|15|TRBJ1-5
TGTGCCACCATAGAGCATTGGGTCTGGAGTCAGCCCCAGCATTTT
CATIEHWVWSQPQHF
>TRBV30|-|TRBD2|14|TRBJ2-1
TGTGCCTGGAGTCGGCTAGCGGGATACAATGAGCAGTTCTTC
CAWSRLAGYNEQFF
>TRBV2|-|TRBD1|15|TRBJ2-5
TGTGCCAGCAGTTTCGACAGGGGGCGTCAAGAGACCCAGTACTTC
CASSFDRGRQETQYF
>TRBV12-5|-|TRBD1|13|TRBJ1-1
TGTGCTAGTGGTCTCTCAGGGGGCACTGAAGCTTTCTTT
CASGLSGGTEAFF
>TRBV30|-|TRBD2|14|TRBJ2-5
TGTGCCTGGAGTAGGGGAGGGAGTGTGACGTCGCAGTACTTC
CAWSRGGSVTSQYF
>TRBV28|-|-|14|TRBJ1-2
TGTGCCAGCAGTTTAACAGGGATTATCTATGGCTACACCTTC
CASSLTGIIYGYTF
>TRBV5-4|-|TRBD1|16|TRBJ1-1
TGTGCCAGCAGCCCGCCCAGACAGGGTAGGAATACTGAAGCTTTCTTT
CASSPPRQGRNTEAFF
>TRBV4-2|-|TRBD1|17|TRBJ2-7
TGTGCCAGCAGCCAAGGGCAGACAGGGCTCACCCCCTACGAGCAGTACTTC
CASSQGQTGLTPYEQYF
>TRBV18|-|TRBD1|16|TRBJ2-3
TGTGCCAGCTCGGTAGGGACAGGGGGAAGCACAGATACGCAGTATTTT
CASSVGTGGSTDTQYF
>TRBV9|-|-|14|TRBJ2-5
TGTGCCAGCAGCGTAGAGGCAGGCCTTGAGACCCAGTACTTC
CASSVEAGLETQYF
>TRBV6-5|few|TRBD2|15|TRBJ2-5
TGTGCCAGCAACGACCCCGGGGGGGCCGGAGAGACCCAGTACTTC
CASNDPGGAGETQYF
>TRBV5-1|-|TRBD2|15|TRBJ2-1
TGCGCCAGCAGCTTGACTAGCGGAGCCTACAATGAGCAGTTCTTC
CASSLTSGAYNEQFF
>TRBV5-4|-|-|17|TRBJ1-1
TGTGCCAGCAGCTTCCAGACAGGCCCCTTTGTGAACACTGAAGCTTTCTTT
CASSFQTGPFVNTEAFF
>TRBV5-5|-|-|14|TRBJ1-2
TGTGCCAGCAGCCTGACCGGGACTGATTATGGCTACACCTTC
CASSLTGTDYGYTF
>TRBV30|-|TRBD1|12|TRBJ1-2
TGTGCTAGGGACAGGGAGGACTATGGCTACACCTTC
CARDREDYGYTF
>TRBV5-5|-|TRBD2|14|TRBJ2-1
TGTGCCAGCAGCGCGACGACTAGCCAGGAATCTGAGTTCTTC
CASSATTSQESEFF
>TRBV3-1/TRBV3-2|-|-|16|TRBJ2-1
TGTGCCAGCAGCCAAGATAACGACAGGCATCGGAATGAGCAGTTCTTC
CASSQDNDRHRNEQFF
>TRBV2|-|-|14|TRBJ2-5
TGTGCCAGCACCGCCCGAGCGGACCGAGAGACCCAGTACTTC
CASTARADRETQYF
>TRBV3-1/TRBV3-2|once|TRBD1|15|TRBJ2-1
TGTGCCAGCAGCCTCCGGGACAGGGAATACAATGAGCAGTTCTTC
CASSLRDREYNEQFF
>TRBV19|-|TRBD1|15|TRBJ1-5
TGTGCCAGTAGTGGTTCGACAGGGCTAAATCAGCCCCAGCATTTT
CASSGSTGLNQPQHF